This T cell receptor (beta chain) was sequenced for a study of cytomegalovirus exposure and HLA in healthy donors. 60 Vbeta and 13 Jbeta primers were used in PCR. TCRdb's copy holds only in-frame clones and misses some; the assay was immunoSEQ multiplex PCR. The sample includes roughly 180,000 clones, 65% to 85% of them seen just once. Looked up from germline, CDR1 is WNHNN and CDR2 is SYGVQD (reference sequence). Trimming took 0 bases from V and 1 from J; bases not matched to a gene: 5. The CDR3 contains 16 residues. The sequencing input was PBMCs. This receptor was taken from a woman in her 30s in good health and CMV-seropositive. The chain is built from TRBV10-1 and TRBJ1-1; 7 positions match TRBD1. The CDR3 spells CASSESRGRGNTEAFF. CDR3 bases: TGCGCCAGCAGTGAGTCGAGGGGGCGAGGGAACACTGAAGCTTTCTTT.